This T cell receptor (beta chain) was observed in a study of cytomegalovirus exposure and HLA in healthy donors. 13 Jbeta primers and 60 Vbeta primers were used for the PCR. Produced via immunoSEQ multiplex PCR; TCRdb's table is partial and in-frame only. The table records about 95,000 clones, about 86% of them present only once. The germline V gene encodes CDR1 SGHTA and CDR2 FQGNSA. The CDR3 totals 15 residues. Trimming cost V 6 bases and J 4 bases, with 17 bases left between them. Study outcomes and limitations: Among the most significant clusters, several appeared linked to common viral pathogens in a later analysis. One variant, a missense change in DCLRE1C, was linked in a later analysis to TCR beta V- and J-gene trimming.

Of note for this clone: As yet, its antigen is unknown.

The sequence derives from a woman aged 70-85 years in good health and CMV-seropositive. The sequenced material came from PBMCs. The chain employs TRBV7-2 and TRBJ2-3; no firm D call. CDR3 sequence reads: CASSSASHPADTQYF. Here the CDR3 DNA reads TGTGCCAGCAGTTCAGCGAGCCACCCAGCAGATACGCAGTATTTT.